This TCR beta chain stems from a study of glioma-infiltrating T cells (dated by TCRdb to 2016 to 2017). Context from the whole study: The low-grade gliomas were WHO grade II oligodendrogliomas or astrocytomas, while the glioblastomas were WHO grade IV tumors sampled at initial diagnosis rather than at recurrent diagnosis. Before surgery, glioma patients were given dexamethasone for six or fewer days. The sequencing target for blood libraries was roughly 4.5- to 11-fold coverage of 950,000 to 1,000,000 peripheral T cells. Three low-grade glioma patients, fewer than 10 primary glioblastoma patients and three non-glioma patients contributing non-neoplastic brain tissue were included in the paired cohort. TCR alpha- and beta-chain repertoires were sequenced from glioma tissue, non-neoplastic brain tissue and matched peripheral blood mononuclear cells. To measure divergence between tissue and blood T-cell populations, each tissue-infiltrating repertoire was compared with the peripheral blood repertoire of the same patient. What the work shows at the level of the full study, not this receptor alone: Group comparisons rested on small numbers: three non-neoplastic, three low-grade glioma and 7 or 8 glioblastoma patients. VJ-independent divergence between tissue and blood was lower than expected in non-neoplastic patients but higher than expected in all gliomas, particularly low-grade gliomas. Very few CDR3 sequences were shared between tissue and blood, attributed to high CDR3 diversity and limited sampling. Patients with low tissue-blood divergence were marked by a signature set of shared blood CDR3 motifs, and that set was depleted in highly divergent patients.

Sequences MDHEN (CDR1) and SYDVKM (CDR2) are obtained from the germline V gene. The cysteine opens and the phenylalanine closes a CDR3 of 11 amino acids. Just CDR3 DNA is preserved here, 33 bases in frame from base 1. This clonotype was seen only a few times. Which antigen it targets is not known. One junction end disagrees with the germline gene, perhaps due to a read error. Immediately after resection, surgical brain or tumor specimens were cryofrozen in liquid nitrogen, and peripheral blood cells were collected at the same time. The iRepertoire nested amplicon-rescue multiplex PCR (arm-PCR) platform was used to amplify TCR alpha and beta CDR3 regions from RNA. For one-step reverse transcription and amplification, about 90-400 ng of tissue mRNA or PBMC total RNA was used as input. After bead purification, a secondary multiplex PCR added Illumina adapters, and libraries were gel-purified between 200 and 400 bp. Demultiplexing relied on internal 6-nucleotide barcodes carried by the libraries. Sequencing of the libraries was done on an Illumina MiSeq using 2x220 or 2x250 nucleotide paired-end reads. As for the original processing: Paired reads were merged using FLASH 1.2.11 and aligned with BWA-MEM to the GRCh37 human genome, and TRA and TRB reads were then extracted. V and J assignment used an IMGT-derived reference of cassette sequences and CDR3 motifs that included pseudogenes. Reads were translated in three frames, and productive CDR3s were defined as those with a C...FGXG motif and no stop codons. Clonotypes were defined as unique combinations of V-J cassette pair and CDR3 amino acid sequence. Filtering of reads was based on Hamming distance, with the threshold set by the sequence error rate of each sample in mapped regions. TCRdb cleaned the public reads at Q25 with fastp, built clones with MiXCR and kept in-frame beta chains. Rows merge per CDR3 protein into single entries with the most common DNA and genes. In this record, the V and J calls reflect TCRdb's handling and not the investigators' own analysis. Counted in this sample were 300,000 to 450,000 distinct CDR3 sequences; around 38% of them appeared once. The biggest ten clones account for approximately 12% of the sample.

The source of this sequence is a human donor with low-grade glioma or glioblastoma, undergoing nonglioma brain surgery, or in good health (not recorded which). Material for sequencing was glioma tissue, nonneoplastic brain tissue, or PBMCs (not recorded which). Rearrangement joined TRBV28 to TRBJ2-7; too little of a D gene remains to name it. The nucleotides read TGTGCCAGCAGGTTATGGGACGAGCAGTACTTC. It is translated as CASRLWDEQYF.